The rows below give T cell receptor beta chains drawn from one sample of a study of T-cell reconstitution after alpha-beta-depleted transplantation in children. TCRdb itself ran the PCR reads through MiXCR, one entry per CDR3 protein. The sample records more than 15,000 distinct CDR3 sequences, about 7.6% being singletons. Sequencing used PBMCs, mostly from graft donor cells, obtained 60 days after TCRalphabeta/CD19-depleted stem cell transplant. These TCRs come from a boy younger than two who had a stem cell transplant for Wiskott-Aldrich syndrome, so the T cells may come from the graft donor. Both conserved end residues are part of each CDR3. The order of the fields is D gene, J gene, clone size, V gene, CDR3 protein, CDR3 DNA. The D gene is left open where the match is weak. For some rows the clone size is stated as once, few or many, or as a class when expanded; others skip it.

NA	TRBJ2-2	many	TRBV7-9	CASSQDSTTSGELFF	TGTGCCAGCAGCCAAGACAGTACTACGTCCGGGGAGCTGTTTTTT
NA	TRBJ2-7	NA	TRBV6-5	CASSYSSGRSYEQYF	TGTGCCAGCAGTTACTCTAGCGGACGCTCCTACGAGCAGTACTTC
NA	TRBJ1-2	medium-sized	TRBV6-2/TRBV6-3	CASLFAPEDDRYYGYTF	TGTGCCAGTCTTTTTGCCCCGGAGGACGATCGTTATTATGGCTACACCTTC
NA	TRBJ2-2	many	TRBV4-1	CASSQGLRSTGELFF	TGCGCCAGCAGCCAGGGACTCCGGAGCACCGGGGAGCTGTTTTTT
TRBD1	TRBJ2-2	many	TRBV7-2	CASTSQGATGELFF	TGTGCCAGCACCTCACAGGGGGCAACCGGGGAGCTGTTTTTT
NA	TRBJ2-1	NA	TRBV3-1	CASSHPTFDNEQFF	TGTGCCAGCAGCCACCCCACGTTCGACAATGAGCAGTTCTTC
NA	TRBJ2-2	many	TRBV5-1	CASSFGWEGDGELFF	TGCGCCAGCAGCTTCGGATGGGAAGGGGACGGGGAGCTGTTTTTT
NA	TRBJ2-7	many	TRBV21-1	CASSKRSGEGGQRGEQYF	TGTGCCAGCAGCAAAAGGTCAGGGGAAGGGGGACAGCGGGGCGAGCAGTACTTC
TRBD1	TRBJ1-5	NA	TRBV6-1	CASSEFVTGVFQPQHF	TGTGCCAGCAGTGAATTCGTGACAGGGGTGTTTCAGCCCCAGCATTTT
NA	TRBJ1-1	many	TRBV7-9	CASSISWGTEAFF	TGTGCCAGCAGCATTTCTTGGGGGACTGAAGCTTTCTTT
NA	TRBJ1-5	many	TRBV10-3	CAIVFRKLIDSNQPQHF	TGTGCTATCGTCTTCAGAAAGTTGATCGATAGCAATCAGCCCCAGCATTTT
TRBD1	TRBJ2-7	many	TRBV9	CASSEGTAIPYEQYF	TGTGCCAGCAGCGAGGGGACAGCGATACCCTACGAGCAGTACTTC
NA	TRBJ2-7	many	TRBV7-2	CASSLMWTYEQYF	TGTGCCAGCAGCTTAATGTGGACCTACGAGCAGTACTTC
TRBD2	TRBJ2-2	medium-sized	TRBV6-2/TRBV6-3	CASRYRSGLAGPGELFF	TGTGCCAGCAGGTACCGGTCGGGACTAGCGGGACCCGGGGAGCTGTTTTTT
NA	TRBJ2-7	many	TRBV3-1	CASSRDNTYEQYF	TGTGCCAGCAGCCGCGACAATACCTACGAGCAGTACTTC
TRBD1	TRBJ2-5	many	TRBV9	CASSEQGAETQYF	TGTGCCAGCAGCGAACAGGGGGCGGAGACCCAGTACTTC
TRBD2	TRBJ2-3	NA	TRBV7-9	CASSPGRTTSTDTQYF	TGTGCCAGCAGCCCCGGGAGGACAACTAGCACAGATACGCAGTATTTT
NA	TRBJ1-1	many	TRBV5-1	CASSLHRVNTEAFF	TGCGCCAGCAGCTTGCACAGGGTGAACACTGAAGCTTTCTTT
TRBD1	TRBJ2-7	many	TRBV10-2	CASSPSNRGAYEQYF	TGCGCCAGCAGCCCTAGCAACAGGGGTGCCTACGAGCAGTACTTC
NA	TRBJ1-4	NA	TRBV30	CAWAGTATNEKLFF	TGTGCCTGGGCAGGGACCGCGACTAATGAAAAACTGTTTTTT
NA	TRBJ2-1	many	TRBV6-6	CASSPSMEQFF	TGTGCCAGCAGCCCATCCATGGAGCAGTTCTTC
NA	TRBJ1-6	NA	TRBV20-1	CSADDRSSYNSPLHF	TGCAGTGCAGACGACAGGAGCTCCTATAATTCACCCCTCCACTTT
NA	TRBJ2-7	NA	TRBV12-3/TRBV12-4	CASRPGNYEQYF	TGTGCCAGCAGGCCCGGCAACTACGAGCAGTACTTC
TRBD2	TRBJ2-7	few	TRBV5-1	CASSLQPGGPGEQYF	TGCGCCAGCAGCTTGCAACCGGGAGGGCCTGGTGAGCAGTACTTC
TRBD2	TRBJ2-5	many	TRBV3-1	CASSSHRAGEETQYF	TGTGCCAGCAGCTCCCACCGGGCGGGAGAAGAGACCCAGTACTTC
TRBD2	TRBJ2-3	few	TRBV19	CASSRAGFRGDTQYF	TGTGCCAGTAGCCGAGCGGGGTTTCGTGGGGATACGCAGTATTTT
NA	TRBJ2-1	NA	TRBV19	CASSLIPTWDNEQFF	TGTGCCAGTAGCCTAATACCCACTTGGGACAATGAGCAGTTCTTC
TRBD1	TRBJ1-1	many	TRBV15	CATSSLQGAKAEAFF	TGTGCCACCAGCAGCCTACAGGGGGCGAAAGCTGAAGCTTTCTTT
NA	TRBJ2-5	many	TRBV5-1	CASSPQVRETQYF	TGCGCCAGCAGCCCTCAAGTCCGGGAGACCCAGTACTTC
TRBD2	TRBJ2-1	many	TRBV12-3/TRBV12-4	CASGTSGRMLYNEQFF	TGTGCCAGCGGAACTAGCGGGAGGATGCTATACAATGAGCAGTTCTTC
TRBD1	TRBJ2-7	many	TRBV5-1	CASSPRTGQTYEQYF	TGCGCCAGCAGCCCCCGGACAGGGCAAACCTACGAGCAGTACTTC
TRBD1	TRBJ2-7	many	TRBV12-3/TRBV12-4	CASTLGLTGGLDEQYF	TGTGCCAGCACCCTTGGGCTGACAGGGGGCCTGGACGAGCAGTACTTC
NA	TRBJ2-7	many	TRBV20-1	CSASISPGQKYEQYF	TGCAGTGCTAGTATCTCACCGGGACAAAAATACGAGCAGTACTTC
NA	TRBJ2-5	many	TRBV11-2	CASSLVVESQTQYF	TGTGCCAGCAGCTTAGTAGTCGAAAGCCAGACCCAGTACTTC
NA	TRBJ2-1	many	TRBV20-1	CSAELAGGTNEQFF	TGCAGTGCGGAACTAGCCGGAGGAACCAATGAGCAGTTCTTC
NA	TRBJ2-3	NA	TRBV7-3	CASSSRVGPTDTQYF	TGTGCCAGCAGCTCTAGGGTCGGACCCACAGATACGCAGTATTTT
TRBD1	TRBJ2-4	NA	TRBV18	CASSPQSGTVNIQYF	TGTGCCAGCTCACCACAGAGTGGGACAGTAAACATTCAGTACTTC
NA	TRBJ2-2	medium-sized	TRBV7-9	CASSPRSGDRLHSGELFF	TGTGCCAGCAGCCCGCGAAGTGGAGACAGGCTTCACTCCGGGGAGCTGTTTTTT
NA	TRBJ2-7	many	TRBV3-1	CASSLGNEQYF	TGTGCCAGCAGCCTTGGCAACGAGCAGTACTTC
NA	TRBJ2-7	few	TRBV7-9	CASSSRPGGGYQYEQYF	TGTGCCAGCAGCTCCCGCCCGGGTGGCGGGTATCAATACGAGCAGTACTTC
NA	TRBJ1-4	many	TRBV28	CASSLGTPRGKLFF	TGTGCCAGCAGCCTCGGGACCCCCCGGGGAAAACTGTTTTTT
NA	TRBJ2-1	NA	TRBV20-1	CSARIHPSYNEQFF	TGCAGTGCCAGGATCCACCCTTCCTACAATGAGCAGTTCTTC
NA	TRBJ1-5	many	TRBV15	CATSKPDRLDQPQHF	TGTGCCACCAGCAAACCAGACAGGTTGGATCAGCCCCAGCATTTT
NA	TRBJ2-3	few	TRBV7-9	CASSLLRTDTQYF	TGTGCCAGCAGCCTCCTCCGCACAGATACGCAGTATTTT
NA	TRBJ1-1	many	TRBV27	CASSSKGRGVQKAFF	TGTGCCAGCAGTTCCAAAGGGAGAGGGGTTCAGAAGGCTTTCTTT
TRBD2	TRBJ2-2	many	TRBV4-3	CASSQWGPAGGYTGELFF	TGCGCCAGCAGCCAATGGGGCCCTGCGGGGGGTTACACCGGGGAGCTGTTTTTT